This entry describes one T cell receptor (beta chain). Germline assignment: CDR1 LNHDA and CDR2 SQIVND (reference sequence). V lost 2 bases and J lost 1, with 14 bases in between. This CDR3 has 16 amino acids. Original processing notes: Estimates of nucleated cell counts were drawn from the amplification of reference gene primers. Data came from immunoSEQ multiplex PCR; TCRdb stores just in-frame clones and leaves some out. From that table come the V and J calls and clone size; the DNA was used to work out D and trimming. The sample consists of roughly 170,000 clones, approximately 90% of them appearing once. The data stem from a study of blood T cell repertoires in COVID-19. Study as a whole: Whether acute or convalescent, the COVID-19 samples came from the United States, Italy and Spain. PBMCs, B-cell-depleted T cells, or T cells provided the cDNA or gDNA that made up the material.

The clonotype originates from a woman younger than 35 who had recovered from COVID-19. V is TRBV19 and J is TRBJ1-1, with D possibly being TRBD1 (6 bases). Sequencing was done on a sample of peripheral blood. The chain's CDR3 is CASSISRDRRNTEAFF. CDR3 sequence (DNA): TGTGCCAGTAGTATATCTCGTGACAGGCGGAACACTGAAGCTTTCTTT.